This entry describes one T cell receptor (beta chain). Antigen unknown. A much bigger clone sits one base away, suggesting this may be a read error. This specimen comes from a study of Graves' ophthalmopathy and Graves' hyperthyroidism. Study-wide context: Hyperthyroidism is called stable when no ophthalmopathy develops within 18 months of follow-up. General study points: In blood appeared most of the expanded thyroid clonotypes whose frequency exceeded 0.001. Its predictions of ophthalmopathy progression gave the model over 65% sensitivity and 72% to 75% specificity.

CDR3 regions of TCR beta were amplified from RNA transcripts. A first-round RT-PCR used HTBI primers, followed by a second-round multiplex PCR. TCRdb re-analysed the multiplex PCR reads in MiXCR, keeping a single row per CDR3 protein. The sample holds about 590,000 distinct CDR3 sequences, about 40% seen once. Establishment of the diagnosis relied upon clinical symptoms, serum thyroxine, TRAb, thyroid ultrasound and orbital computed tomography. This CDR3 is 16 amino acids long. CDR1 and CDR2 (germline): PRHDT, FYEKMQ (reference sequence). V lost 5 bases, J lost 0 bases, and 16 bases lay in between. This TCR derives from an adult man with Graves' hyperthyroidism. The rearrangement uses TRBV13 and TRBJ1-1, with D tentatively TRBD1 (5 bases). The sample was peripheral blood or thyroid tissue (not recorded which). The DNA for the CDR3 is TGTGCCAGCAGCACGCGGGACTTCCCGGTGAACACTGAAGCTTTCTTT. As protein: CASSTRDFPVNTEAFF.